A selection of T cell receptor beta chains follows, all from one sample in a study of blood T cell repertoires in COVID-19. Produced via immunoSEQ multiplex PCR; TCRdb's table is partial and in-frame only. The sample includes 150,000 or so clones, over 70% of them seen just once. The sequencing input was peripheral blood. Every receptor here comes from a human donor in a cohort sampled during active COVID-19. CDR3s include the opening cysteine and the closing phenylalanine or tryptophan. A D gene is named only where the DNA matches it firmly. A clone size is listed for some rows: how often the clone was seen (once, few, many), or a class if it is expanded.

.	TRBV5-6	TRBJ2-1	TRBD2	TGTGCCAGCAGCTTGCCGGGACTAGCTCCTAATGAGCAGTTCTTC	CASSLPGLAPNEQFF
.	TRBV27	TRBJ1-5	.	TGTGCCAGCAGTTTAATCAGGGGAAGTCAGCCCCAGCATTTT	CASSLIRGSQPQHF
.	TRBV5-1	TRBJ2-5	.	TGCGCCAGCAGCTTGGGGGCAGACCAAGAGACCCAGTACTTC	CASSLGADQETQYF
.	TRBV6-2/TRBV6-3	TRBJ2-3	TRBD1	TGTGCCAGCAGATACAGGGGGCGAACAGATACGCAGTATTTT	CASRYRGRTDTQYF
few	TRBV19	TRBJ1-5	.	TGTGCCAGTAGGGGGGCAGCGGGCAATCAGCCCCAGCATTTT	CASRGAAGNQPQHF
.	TRBV3-1/TRBV3-2	TRBJ2-2	TRBD1	TGTGCCAGCAGCCGCAAAGGGGGACAGAGCACCGGGGAGCTGTTTTTT	CASSRKGGQSTGELFF
.	TRBV6-5	TRBJ1-5	TRBD1	TGTGCCAGCAGTTTGGGACAGGGTGCTCAGCCCCAGCATTTT	CASSLGQGAQPQHF
.	TRBV9	TRBJ2-1	TRBD2	TGTGCCAGCAGCACCGGGACTAGCTTTGAGCAGTTCTTC	CASSTGTSFEQFF
.	TRBV7-9	TRBJ2-3	TRBD2	TGTGCCAGCAGCTGGGGACTAGCGGGAGGCGGGAAAGATACGCAGTATTTT	CASSWGLAGGGKDTQYF
.	TRBV5-6	TRBJ2-4	TRBD1	TGTGCCAGCAGTTTGGGACAGATAGCCAAAAACATTCAGTACTTC	CASSLGQIAKNIQYF
.	TRBV6-2/TRBV6-3	TRBJ2-3	.	TGTGCCAGCAGTTACTCTCGGCGGGTGATAATCACAGATACGCAGTATTTT	CASSYSRRVIITDTQYF
few	TRBV4-2	TRBJ2-1	TRBD1	TGTGCCAGCAGCCAAGATTGGGACAGGGGGCTGAATGAGCAGTTCTTC	CASSQDWDRGLNEQFF
.	TRBV19	TRBJ1-1	.	TGTGCCAGTAGTATGACTGGTGAAGCTTTCTTT	CASSMTGEAFF